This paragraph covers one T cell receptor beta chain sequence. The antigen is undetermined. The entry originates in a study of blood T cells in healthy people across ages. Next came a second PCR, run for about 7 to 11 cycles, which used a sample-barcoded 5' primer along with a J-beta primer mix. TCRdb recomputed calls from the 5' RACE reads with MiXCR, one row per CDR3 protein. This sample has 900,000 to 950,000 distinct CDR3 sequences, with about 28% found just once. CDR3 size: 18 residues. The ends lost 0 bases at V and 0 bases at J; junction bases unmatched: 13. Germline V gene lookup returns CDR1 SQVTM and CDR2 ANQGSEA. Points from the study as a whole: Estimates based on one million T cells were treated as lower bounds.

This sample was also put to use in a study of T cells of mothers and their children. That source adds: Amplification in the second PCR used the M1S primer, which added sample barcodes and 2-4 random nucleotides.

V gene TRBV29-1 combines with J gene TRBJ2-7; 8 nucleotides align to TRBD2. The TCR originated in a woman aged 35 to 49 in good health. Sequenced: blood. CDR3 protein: CSVEDHRSGSDSSYEQYF. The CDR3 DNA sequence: TGCAGCGTTGAAGATCATCGGAGCGGGAGTGACAGCTCCTACGAGCAGTACTTC.